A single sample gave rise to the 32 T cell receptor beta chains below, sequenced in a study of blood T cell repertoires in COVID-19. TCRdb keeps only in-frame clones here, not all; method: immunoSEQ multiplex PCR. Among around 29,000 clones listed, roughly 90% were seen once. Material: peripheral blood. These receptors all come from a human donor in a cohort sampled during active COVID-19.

Here the CDR3 reads CASSDRGRTNTGELFF. For the CDR3, the DNA is TGCGCCAGCAGTGACAGGGGACGAACGAACACCGGGGAGCTGTTTTTT. The chain is built from TRBV10-1 and TRBJ2-2, with D perhaps TRBD1 (6 bases). The CDR3 contains 16 residues. CDR1 is WNHNN, CDR2 SYGVQD, per germline (reference sequence). Trimming cost V 3 bases and J 0 bases, with 11 bases left between them.

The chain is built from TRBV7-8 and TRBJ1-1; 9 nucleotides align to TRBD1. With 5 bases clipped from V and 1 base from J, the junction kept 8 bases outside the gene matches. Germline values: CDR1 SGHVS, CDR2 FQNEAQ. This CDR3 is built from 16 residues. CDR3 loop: CASSGLGQGKNTEAFF. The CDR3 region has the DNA TGTGCCAGCAGCGGACTTGGACAGGGGAAGAACACTGAAGCTTTCTTT.

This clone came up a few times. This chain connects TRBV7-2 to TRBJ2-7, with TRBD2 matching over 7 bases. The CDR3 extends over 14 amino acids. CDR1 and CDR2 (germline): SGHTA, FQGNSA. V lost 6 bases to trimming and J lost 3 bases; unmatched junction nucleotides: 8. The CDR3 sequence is CASSLGGGIYEQYF. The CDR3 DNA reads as TGTGCCAGCAGTCTTGGGGGGGGAATCTACGAGCAGTACTTC.

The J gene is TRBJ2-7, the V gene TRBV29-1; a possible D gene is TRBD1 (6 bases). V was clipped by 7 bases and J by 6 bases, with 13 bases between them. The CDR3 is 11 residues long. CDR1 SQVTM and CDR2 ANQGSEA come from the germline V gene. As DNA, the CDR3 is TGCAGCGGTACGCAGGGGACCGAGCAGTACTTC. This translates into CSGTQGTEQYF.

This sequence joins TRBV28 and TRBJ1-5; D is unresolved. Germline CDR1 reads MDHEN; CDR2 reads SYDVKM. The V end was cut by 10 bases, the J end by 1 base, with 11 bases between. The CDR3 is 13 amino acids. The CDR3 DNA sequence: TGTGCCAACTTTCGGTACAGCAATCAGCCCCAGCATTTT. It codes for CANFRYSNQPQHF. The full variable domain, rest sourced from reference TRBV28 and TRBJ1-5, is DVKVTQSSRYLVKRTGEKVFLECVQDMDHENMFWYRQDPGLGLRLIYFSYDVKMKEKGDIPEGYSVSREKKERFSLILESASTNQTSMYLCANFRYSNQPQHFGDGTRLSIL.

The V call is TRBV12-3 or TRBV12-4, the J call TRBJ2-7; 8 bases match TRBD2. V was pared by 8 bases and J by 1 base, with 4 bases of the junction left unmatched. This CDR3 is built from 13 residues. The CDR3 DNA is TGTGCCAGCTTAGGCGGGGGGTCCTACGAGCAGTACTTC. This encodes CASLGGGSYEQYF.

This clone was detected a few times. CDR3 DNA: TGTGCCAGCAGCTTTTCACTAGAGTTGGCAGATACGCAGTATTTT. Translating gives CASSFSLELADTQYF. V and J are TRBV11-3 and TRBJ2-3, with D possibly being TRBD2 (5 bases). Germline loops: CDR1 SGHNT, CDR2 YENEEA. The CDR3 loop spans 15 amino acids. Trimming cost V 3 bases and J 4 bases, with 14 bases left between them. The variable domain in full, completed from reference TRBV11-3 and TRBJ2-3, reads EAGVVQSPRYKIIEKKQPVAFWCNPISGHNTLYWYLQNLGQGPELLIRYENEEAVDDSQLPKDRFSAERLKGVDSTLKIQPAELGDSAVYLCASSFSLELADTQYFGPGTRLTVL.

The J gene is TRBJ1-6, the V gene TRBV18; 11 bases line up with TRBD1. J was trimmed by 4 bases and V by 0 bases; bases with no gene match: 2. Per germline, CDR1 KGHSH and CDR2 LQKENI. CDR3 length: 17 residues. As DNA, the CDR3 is TGTGCCAGCTCACCACCGGGGGACAGGGGGTATAATTCACCCCTCCACTTT. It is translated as CASSPPGDRGYNSPLHF.

Here the CDR3 DNA reads TGTGCCAGCAGCGTAGCGCGAAAGGCCATTCGAAGGAGGCAGTACTTC. Translating gives CASSVARKAIRRRQYF. V usage is TRBV9 and J usage is TRBJ2-7; D gene uncertain. The CDR3 runs to 16 residues. Per the germline V gene, CDR1 is SGDLS and CDR2 is YYNGEE. Trimming stripped 0 bases from V and 9 bases from J, with 22 bases between.

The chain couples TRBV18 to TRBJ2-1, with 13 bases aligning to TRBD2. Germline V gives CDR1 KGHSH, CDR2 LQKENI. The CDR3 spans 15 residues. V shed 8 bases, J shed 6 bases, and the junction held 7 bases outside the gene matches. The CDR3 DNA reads TGTGCCAGCCGGACTAGCGGGGGTCGGAGCAATGAGCAGTTCTTC. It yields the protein CASRTSGGRSNEQFF.

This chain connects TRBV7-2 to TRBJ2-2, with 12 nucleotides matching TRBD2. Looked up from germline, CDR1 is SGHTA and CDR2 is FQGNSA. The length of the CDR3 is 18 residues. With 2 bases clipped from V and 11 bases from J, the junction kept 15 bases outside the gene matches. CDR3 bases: TGTGCCAGCAGCTTATCCCCGATGGGACTAGCGGGTTCCCGTGAGCTGTTTTTT. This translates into CASSLSPMGLAGSRELFF.

CDR3: CASSESGDQPQHF. The CDR3 nucleotides are TGCGCCAGCAGTGAGTCGGGAGATCAGCCCCAGCATTTT. The V and J genes are TRBV10-1 and TRBJ1-5; D call uncertain. This CDR3 contains 13 residues. The ends were cut back, 0 bases at V and 5 bases at J, with 5 bases in the middle. CDR1 is WNHNN and CDR2 is SYGVQD in the germline V gene (reference sequence).

The CDR3: CASSSGQGTYEQYF. The CDR3 DNA reads TGTGCCAGCAGCTCGGGACAGGGAACCTACGAGCAGTACTTC. The V and J genes are TRBV7-3 and TRBJ2-7, with 9 bases identical to TRBD1. CDR1 and CDR2 from the germline V gene are SGHTA and FQGTGA. V dropped 4 bases and J dropped 2; count of bases not matched to a gene: 3. The CDR3 sequence is 14 residues long.

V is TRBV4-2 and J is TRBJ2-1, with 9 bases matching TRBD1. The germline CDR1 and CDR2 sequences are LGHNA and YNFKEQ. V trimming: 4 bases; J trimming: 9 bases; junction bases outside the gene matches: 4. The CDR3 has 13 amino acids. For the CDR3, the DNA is TGTGCCAGCAGCCGGGACAGGGCCACTGAGCAGTTCTTC. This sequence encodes CASSRDRATEQFF.

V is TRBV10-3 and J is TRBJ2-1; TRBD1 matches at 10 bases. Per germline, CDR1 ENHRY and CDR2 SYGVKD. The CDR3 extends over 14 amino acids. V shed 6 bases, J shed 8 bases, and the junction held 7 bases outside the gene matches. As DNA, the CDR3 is TGTGCCATCAGCCCGGGACAGGGGATCGATGAGCAGTTCTTC. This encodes CAISPGQGIDEQFF.

CDR3 protein: CASTRGQGAEAFF. The DNA for the CDR3 is TGTGCCAGCACGCGGGGACAGGGGGCTGAAGCTTTCTTT. J is TRBJ1-1 and V is TRBV12-3 or TRBV12-4, with 11 bases matching TRBD1. This CDR3 is 13 amino acids long. V lost 7 bases and J lost 6; bases outside the gene matches: 4.

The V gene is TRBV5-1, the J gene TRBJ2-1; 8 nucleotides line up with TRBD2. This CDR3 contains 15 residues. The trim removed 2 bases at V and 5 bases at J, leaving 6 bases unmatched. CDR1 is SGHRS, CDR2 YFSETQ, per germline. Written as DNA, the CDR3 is TGCGCCAGCAGCTTTCGGGGGGGCCTCGACAATGAGCAGTTCTTC. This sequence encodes CASSFRGGLDNEQFF.

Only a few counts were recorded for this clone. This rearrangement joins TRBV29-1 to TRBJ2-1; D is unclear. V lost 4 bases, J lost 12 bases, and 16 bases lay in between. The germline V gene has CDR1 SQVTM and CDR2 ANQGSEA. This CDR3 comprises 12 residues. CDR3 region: CSVGSTDRGQFF. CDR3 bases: TGCAGCGTTGGGAGTACTGATAGAGGGCAGTTCTTC.

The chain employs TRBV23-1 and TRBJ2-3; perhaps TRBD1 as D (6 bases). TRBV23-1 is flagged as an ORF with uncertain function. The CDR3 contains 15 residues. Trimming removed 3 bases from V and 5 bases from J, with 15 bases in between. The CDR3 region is CASSHPQTGKDTQYF. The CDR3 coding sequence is TGCGCCAGCAGTCACCCCCAAACAGGGAAAGATACGCAGTATTTT.

The CDR3 region is CASSYGPTNEKLFF. The CDR3, as DNA: TGTGCCAGCAGTTACGGGCCAACTAATGAAAAACTGTTTTTT. This chain uses TRBV6-6 with TRBJ1-4, with D uncertain. Germline V gene lookup returns CDR1 MNHNY and CDR2 SVGAGI (reference sequence). V was clipped by 2 bases and J by 0 bases, with 4 bases between them. The CDR3 spans 14 residues.

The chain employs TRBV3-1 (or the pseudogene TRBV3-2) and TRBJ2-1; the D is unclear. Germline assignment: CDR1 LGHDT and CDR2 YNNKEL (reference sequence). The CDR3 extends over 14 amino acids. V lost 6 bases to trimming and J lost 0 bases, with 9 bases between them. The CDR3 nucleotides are TGTGCCAGCAGGGGCAGTAGCTCCTACAATGAGCAGTTCTTC. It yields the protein CASRGSSSYNEQFF.

The CDR3 protein is CASSPGQLNQPQHF. The CDR3 DNA sequence: TGTGCCAGCAGCCCGGGACAGCTCAATCAGCCCCAGCATTTT. The chain is built from TRBV28 and TRBJ1-5; 7 bases agree with TRBD1. After removal of 6 bases from V and 3 bases from J, the junction contained 5 bases not matched to a gene. This CDR3 region has 14 residues. Germline CDR1 is MDHEN and CDR2 is SYDVKM.

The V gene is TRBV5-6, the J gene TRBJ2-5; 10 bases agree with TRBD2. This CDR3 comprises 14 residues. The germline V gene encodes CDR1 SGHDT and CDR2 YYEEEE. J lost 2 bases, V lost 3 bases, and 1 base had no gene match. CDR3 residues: CASSSSGSQETQYF. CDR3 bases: TGTGCCAGCAGCTCTAGCGGGAGTCAAGAGACCCAGTACTTC.

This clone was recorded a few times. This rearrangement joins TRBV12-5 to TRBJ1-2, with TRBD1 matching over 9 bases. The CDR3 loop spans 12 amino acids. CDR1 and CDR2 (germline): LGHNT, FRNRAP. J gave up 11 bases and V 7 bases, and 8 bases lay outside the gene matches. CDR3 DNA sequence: TGTGCTAGTGTTGGGACAGGGATGTCGTACACCTTC. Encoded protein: CASVGTGMSYTF.

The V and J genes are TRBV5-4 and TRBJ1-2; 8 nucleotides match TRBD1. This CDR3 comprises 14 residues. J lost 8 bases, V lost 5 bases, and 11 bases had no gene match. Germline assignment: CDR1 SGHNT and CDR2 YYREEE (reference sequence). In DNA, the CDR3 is TGTGCCAGCAGTTCTAAAACAGGGGGGGTAGGCTACACCTTC. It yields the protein CASSSKTGGVGYTF.

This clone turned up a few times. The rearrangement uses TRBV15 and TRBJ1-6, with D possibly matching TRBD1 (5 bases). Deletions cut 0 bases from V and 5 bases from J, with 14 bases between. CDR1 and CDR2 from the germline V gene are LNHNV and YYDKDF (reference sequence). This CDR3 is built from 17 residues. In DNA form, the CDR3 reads TGTGCCACCAGCAGAGATCAGGTCAGGGCCGATAATTCACCCCTCCACTTT. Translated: CATSRDQVRADNSPLHF.

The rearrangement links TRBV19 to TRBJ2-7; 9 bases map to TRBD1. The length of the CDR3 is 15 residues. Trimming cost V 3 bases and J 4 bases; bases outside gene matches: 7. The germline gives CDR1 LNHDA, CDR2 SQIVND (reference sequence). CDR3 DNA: TGTGCCAGTAGTATTGGCACAGGGGGCACTTACGAGCAGTACTTC. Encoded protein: CASSIGTGGTYEQYF.

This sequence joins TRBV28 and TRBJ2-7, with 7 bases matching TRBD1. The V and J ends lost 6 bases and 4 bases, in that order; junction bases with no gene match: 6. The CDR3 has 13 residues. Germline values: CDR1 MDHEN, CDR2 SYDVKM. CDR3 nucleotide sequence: TGTGCCAGCAGACAGGGGCGCGTGTACGAGCAGTACTTC. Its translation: CASRQGRVYEQYF.

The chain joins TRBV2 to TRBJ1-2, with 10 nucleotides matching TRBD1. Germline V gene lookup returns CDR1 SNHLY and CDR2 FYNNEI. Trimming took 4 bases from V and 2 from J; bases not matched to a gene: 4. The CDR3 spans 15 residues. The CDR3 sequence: CASSGRQGANYGYTF. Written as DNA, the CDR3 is TGTGCCAGCAGTGGACGACAGGGGGCAAACTATGGCTACACCTTC.

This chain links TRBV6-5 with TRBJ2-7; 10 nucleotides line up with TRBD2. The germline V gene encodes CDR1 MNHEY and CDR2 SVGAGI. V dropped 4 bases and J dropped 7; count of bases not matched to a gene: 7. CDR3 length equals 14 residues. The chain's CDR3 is CASSSLQRGGEQYF. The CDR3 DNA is TGTGCCAGCAGTTCCTTACAGCGGGGGGGTGAGCAGTACTTC.

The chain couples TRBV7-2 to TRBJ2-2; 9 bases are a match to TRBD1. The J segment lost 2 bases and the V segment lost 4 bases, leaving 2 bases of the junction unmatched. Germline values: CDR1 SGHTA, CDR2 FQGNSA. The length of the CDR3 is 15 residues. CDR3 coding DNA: TGTGCCAGCAGCTCACAGGGGGCTAACACCGGGGAGCTGTTTTTT. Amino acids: CASSSQGANTGELFF.

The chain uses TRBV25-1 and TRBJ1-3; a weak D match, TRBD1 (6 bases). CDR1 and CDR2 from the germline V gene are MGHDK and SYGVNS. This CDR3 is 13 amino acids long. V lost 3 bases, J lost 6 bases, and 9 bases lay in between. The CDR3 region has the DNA TGTGCCAGCAGTGAGCGGGGGGCAAACACCATATATTTT. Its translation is CASSERGANTIYF.